This T cell receptor (beta chain) derives from a study of OX40 agonist ivuxolimab in advanced cancers. The overall study: Treatment of patients was with ivuxolimab, an agonistic anti-OX40 (CD134) antibody. Partial responses, seen in three patients, involved one hepatocellular carcinoma and two cutaneous melanomas. Study conclusions and caveats: At doses 0.1 to 3.0 mg/kg, CD4+ and CD8+ clones expanded.

Turning to this clone: Its specificity is not known.

This CDR3 is built from 13 residues. Trimming removed 8 bases from V and 9 bases from J; junction bases left unmatched: 12. CDR1 is LNHNV, CDR2 YYDKDF, per germline (reference sequence). Assay: immunoSEQ multiplex PCR; the TCRdb copy retains only in-frame clones and omits some. The sample contains tens of thousands of clones, 90% to 95% of which appear only once. Blood draws occurred at baseline, cycle 4 day 1, and cycle 7 day 1. The V call is TRBV15, the J call TRBJ1-2; 7 bases fit TRBD1. The sequencing used CD4+ or CD8+ T cells sorted from blood, collected in a trial of the OX40 agonist ivuxolimab. The source is an adult with an advanced solid tumor such as melanoma, head and neck, liver or kidney cancer. The CDR3 protein is CATSEGAVLSYTF. The CDR3 DNA is TGTGCCACCTCTGAGGGGGCGGTCCTAAGCTACACCTTC.